The source of this T cell receptor (beta chain) is a study of radiotherapy plus CTLA-4 blockade in lung cancer. General study results and limits: Researchers report tumor-derived TCR clones expanding in blood after radiotherapy plus ipilimumab.

People whose metastatic non-small-cell lung cancer was chemo-refractory got focal radiation along with CTLA-4 blockade by ipilimumab. Concerning this clone itself: Its antigen is not identified.

J gave up 5 bases and V 4 bases, and 7 bases lay outside the gene matches. The CDR3 runs 15 residues. Germline lookup yields CDR1 GTSNPN and CDR2 SVGIG (reference sequence). Profiled with immunoSEQ multiplex PCR; TCRdb holds only in-frame clones, not every one. The sample shows 80,000 or so clones, 84% of them seen only once. The receptor's source is a human donor with non-small cell lung cancer who had stable disease on radiotherapy plus ipilimumab. Sequences were derived from peripheral blood, sampled from a patient treated with radiotherapy plus ipilimumab. The genes are TRBV30 and TRBJ2-5; the match to TRBD2 covers 13 bases. The CDR3 loop is CAWTRGLAGTETQYF. CDR3 sequence (DNA): TGTGCCTGGACTCGGGGACTAGCGGGGACCGAGACCCAGTACTTC.